Here is one T cell receptor beta chain with its context. The antigen remains undetermined. The data were obtained in a study of T cell responses to AZD1222 COVID-19 vaccine. Findings and caveats of the study: Seropositive AZD1222 recipients at baseline numbered only five to seven. Reportedly, nearly half the spike-specific TCRs target unmutated variant regions. Repertoires were obtained solely post-peak T cell response. The CD4 TCRs associated with vaccination extended across spike and predominated at 160-218 and 743-854.

TCRdb keeps only in-frame clones here, not all; method: immunoSEQ multiplex PCR. The sample yields 58,000 or so clones, 65% to 85% seen once. CDR3 length equals 15 residues. V gave up 3 bases and J gave up 5 bases, with 18 bases separating them. CDR1 and CDR2 (germline): SGHRS, YFSETQ. This receptor was identified in an adult in good health. The chain couples TRBV5-1 to TRBJ2-7, with D perhaps being TRBD1 or TRBD2 (6 bases each). The specimen comprised peripheral blood, sampled on day 0 of AZD1222 vaccination. CDR3 loop: CASSSLPTGGDEQYF. As DNA, the CDR3 is TGCGCCAGCAGCTCGCTACCGACAGGCGGGGACGAGCAGTACTTC.